This TCR beta chain was recovered during a study of blood T cell repertoires in COVID-19. The wider study: Sites in the United States, Italy and Spain provided acute and convalescent COVID-19 samples.

Profiling relied on immunoSEQ multiplex PCR, and the TCRdb table lists in-frame clones only, not all of them. The repertoire holds 150,000 to 190,000 clones, with roughly 88% as singletons. This clone has only one observation. Specimen: peripheral blood. The sequence came from a woman in her 50s with acute or convalescent COVID-19.

The DNA for the CDR3 is TGTGCCAGCAGGAGGGATGCCAATGAACGAGTGCTGTTTTTT. Protein sequence: CASRRDANERVLFF. This chain links TRBV7-8 with TRBJ1-4; no clear D. V was shortened by 6 bases and J by 14 bases, with 22 bases between the two germline ends. Germline CDR1 and CDR2: SGHVS and FQNEAQ. CDR3 length: 14 residues. The entire variable domain, with the rest obtained from reference TRBV7-8 and TRBJ1-4, is as follows: GAGVSQSPRYKVAKRGQDVALRCDPISGHVSLFWYQQALGQGPEFLTYFQNEAQLDKSGLPSDRFFAERPEGSVSTLKIQRTQQEDSAVYLCASRRDANERVLFFGSGTQLSVL.